This T cell receptor beta chain was sequenced for a study of blood T cell repertoires in COVID-19. Germline V gene data show CDR1 as KGHSH and CDR2 as LQKENI. This CDR3 is 15 amino acids long. Deletions cut 0 bases from V and 2 bases from J, with 10 bases between. Sequencing was performed with immunoSEQ multiplex PCR; in TCRdb, only in-frame clones are kept and a portion is missing. The table records about 330,000 clones, more than 85% of them present only once. The TCR comes from a woman aged 25-40 years who had recovered from COVID-19. The sequencing input was PBMCs or T cells enriched from blood (not recorded which). The chain recombines TRBV18 with TRBJ2-5, with D unresolved. The CDR3 coding sequence is TGTGCCAGCTCACCACCGAGCGAGGCACAAGAGACCCAGTACTTC. It encodes CASSPPSEAQETQYF.